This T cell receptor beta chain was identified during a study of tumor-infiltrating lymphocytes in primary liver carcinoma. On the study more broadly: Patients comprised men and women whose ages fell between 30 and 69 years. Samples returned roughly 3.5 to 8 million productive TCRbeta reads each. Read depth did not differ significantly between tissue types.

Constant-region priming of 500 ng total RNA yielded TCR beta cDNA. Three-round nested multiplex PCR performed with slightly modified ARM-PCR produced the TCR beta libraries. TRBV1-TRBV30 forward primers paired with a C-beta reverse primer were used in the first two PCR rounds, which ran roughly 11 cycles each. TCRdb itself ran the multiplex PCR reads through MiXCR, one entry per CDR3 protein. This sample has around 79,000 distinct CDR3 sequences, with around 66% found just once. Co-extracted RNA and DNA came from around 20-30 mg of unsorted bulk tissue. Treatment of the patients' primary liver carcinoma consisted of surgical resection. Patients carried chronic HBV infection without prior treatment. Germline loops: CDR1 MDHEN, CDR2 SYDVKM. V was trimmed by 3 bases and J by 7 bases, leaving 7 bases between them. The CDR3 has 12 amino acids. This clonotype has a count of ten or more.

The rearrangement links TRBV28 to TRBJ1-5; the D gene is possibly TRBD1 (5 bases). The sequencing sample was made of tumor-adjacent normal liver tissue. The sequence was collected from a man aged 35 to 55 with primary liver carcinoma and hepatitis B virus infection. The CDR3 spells CASSLGPQPQHF. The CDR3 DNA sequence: TGTGCCAGCAGTTTGGGACCCCAGCCCCAGCATTTT.